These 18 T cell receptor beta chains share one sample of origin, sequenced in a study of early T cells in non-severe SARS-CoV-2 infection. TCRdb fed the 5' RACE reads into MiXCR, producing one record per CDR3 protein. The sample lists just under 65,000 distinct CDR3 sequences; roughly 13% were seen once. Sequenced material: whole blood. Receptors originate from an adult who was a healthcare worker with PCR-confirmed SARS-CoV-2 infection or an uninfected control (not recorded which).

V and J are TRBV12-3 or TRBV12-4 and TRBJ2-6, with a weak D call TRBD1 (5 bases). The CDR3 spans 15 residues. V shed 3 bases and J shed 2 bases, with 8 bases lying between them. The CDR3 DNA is TGTGCCAGCAGTTTCGCAGGGACTGGGGCCAACGTCCTGACTTTC. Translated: CASSFAGTGANVLTF.

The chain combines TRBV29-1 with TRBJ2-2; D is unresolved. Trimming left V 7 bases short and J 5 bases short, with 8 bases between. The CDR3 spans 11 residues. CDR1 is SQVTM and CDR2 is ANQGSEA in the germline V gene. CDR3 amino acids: CSGRTTGELFF. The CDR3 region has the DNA TGCAGCGGTAGAACAACCGGGGAGCTGTTTTTT.

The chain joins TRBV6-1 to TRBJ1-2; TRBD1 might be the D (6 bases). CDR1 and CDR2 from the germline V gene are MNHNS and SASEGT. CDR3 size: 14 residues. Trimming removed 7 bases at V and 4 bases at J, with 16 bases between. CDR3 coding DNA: TGTGCCAGCACTATGTTAACAGGGTCCTATGGCTACACCTTC. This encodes CASTMLTGSYGYTF.

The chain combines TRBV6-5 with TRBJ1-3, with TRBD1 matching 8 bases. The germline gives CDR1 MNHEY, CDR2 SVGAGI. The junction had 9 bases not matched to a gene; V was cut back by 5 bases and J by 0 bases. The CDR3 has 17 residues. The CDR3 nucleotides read TGTGCCAGCAGTACAGGGACAGGATATGTCTCTGGAAACACCATATATTTT. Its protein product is CASSTGTGYVSGNTIYF.

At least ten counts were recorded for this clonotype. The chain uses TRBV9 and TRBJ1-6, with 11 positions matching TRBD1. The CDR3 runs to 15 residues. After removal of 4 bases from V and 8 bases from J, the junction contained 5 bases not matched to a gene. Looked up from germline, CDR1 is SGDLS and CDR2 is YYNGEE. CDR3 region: CASSPDRGRDSPLHF. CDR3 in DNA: TGTGCCAGCAGCCCGGACAGGGGGCGAGATTCACCCCTCCACTTT. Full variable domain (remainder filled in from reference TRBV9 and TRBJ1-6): DSGVTQTPKHLITATGQRVTLRCSPRSGDLSVYWYQQSLDQGLQFLIQYYNGEERAKGNILERFSAQQFPDLHSELNLSSLELGDSALYFCASSPDRGRDSPLHFGNGTRLTVT.

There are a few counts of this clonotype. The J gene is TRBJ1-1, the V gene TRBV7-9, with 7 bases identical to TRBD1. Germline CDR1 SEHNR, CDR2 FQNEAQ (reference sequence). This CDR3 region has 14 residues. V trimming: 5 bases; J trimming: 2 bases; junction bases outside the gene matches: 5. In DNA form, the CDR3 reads TGTGCCAGCAGCGACCGGGACAGAAACACTGAAGCTTTCTTT. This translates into CASSDRDRNTEAFF.

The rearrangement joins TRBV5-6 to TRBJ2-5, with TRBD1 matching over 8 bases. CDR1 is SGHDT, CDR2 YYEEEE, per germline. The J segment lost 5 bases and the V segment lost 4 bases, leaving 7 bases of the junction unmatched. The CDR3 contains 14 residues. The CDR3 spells CASSLRGPEETQYF. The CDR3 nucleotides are TGTGCCAGCAGCCTCAGGGGGCCGGAGGAGACCCAGTACTTC.

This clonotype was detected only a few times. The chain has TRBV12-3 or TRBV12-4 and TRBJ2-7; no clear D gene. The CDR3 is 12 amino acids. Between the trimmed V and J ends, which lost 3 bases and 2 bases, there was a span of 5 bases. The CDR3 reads CASSLNPYEQYF. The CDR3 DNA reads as TGTGCCAGCAGTTTGAACCCCTACGAGCAGTACTTC.

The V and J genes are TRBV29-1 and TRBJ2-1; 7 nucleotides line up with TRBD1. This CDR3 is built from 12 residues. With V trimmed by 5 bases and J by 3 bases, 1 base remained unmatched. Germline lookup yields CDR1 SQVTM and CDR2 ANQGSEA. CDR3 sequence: CSVRDSYNEQFF. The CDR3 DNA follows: TGCAGCGTTCGGGACAGCTACAATGAGCAGTTCTTC.

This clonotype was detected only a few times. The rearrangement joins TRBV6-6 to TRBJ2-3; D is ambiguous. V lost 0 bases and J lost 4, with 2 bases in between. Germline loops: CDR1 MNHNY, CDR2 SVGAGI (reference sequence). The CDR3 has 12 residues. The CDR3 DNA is TGTGCCAGCAGTTACTCCTCAGATACGCAGTATTTT. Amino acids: CASSYSSDTQYF.

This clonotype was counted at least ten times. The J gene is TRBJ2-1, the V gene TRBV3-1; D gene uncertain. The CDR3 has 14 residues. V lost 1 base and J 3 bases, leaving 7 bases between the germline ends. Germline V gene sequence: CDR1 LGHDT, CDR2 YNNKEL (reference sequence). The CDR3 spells CASSQGVGYNEQFF. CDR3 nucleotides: TGTGCCAGCAGCCAAGGGGTAGGCTACAATGAGCAGTTCTTC.

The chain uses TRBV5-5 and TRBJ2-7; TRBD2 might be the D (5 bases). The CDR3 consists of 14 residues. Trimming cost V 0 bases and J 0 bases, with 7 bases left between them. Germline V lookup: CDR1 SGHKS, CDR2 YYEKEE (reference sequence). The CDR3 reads CASSLVGSSYEQYF. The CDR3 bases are TGTGCCAGCAGCTTGGTGGGGAGCTCCTACGAGCAGTACTTC.

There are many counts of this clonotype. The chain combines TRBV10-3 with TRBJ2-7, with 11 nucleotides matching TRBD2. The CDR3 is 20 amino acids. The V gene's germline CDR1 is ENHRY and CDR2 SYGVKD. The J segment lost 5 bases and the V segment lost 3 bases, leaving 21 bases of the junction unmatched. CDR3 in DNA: TGTGCCATCAGTGACACCGCCCTTTCATTACTAGCGGGGGCAAGAGACGAGCAGTACTTC. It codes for CAISDTALSLLAGARDEQYF.

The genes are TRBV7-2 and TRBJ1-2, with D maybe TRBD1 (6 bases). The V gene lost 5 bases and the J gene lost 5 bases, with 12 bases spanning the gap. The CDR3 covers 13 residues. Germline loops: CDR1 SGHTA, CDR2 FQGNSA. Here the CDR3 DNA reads TGTGCCAGCAGCCAGGGGCCCGAGTATGGCTACACCTTC. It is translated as CASSQGPEYGYTF.

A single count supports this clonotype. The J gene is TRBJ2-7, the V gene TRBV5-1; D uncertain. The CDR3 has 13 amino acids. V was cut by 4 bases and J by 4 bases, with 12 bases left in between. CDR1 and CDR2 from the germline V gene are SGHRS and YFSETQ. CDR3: CASSPARVYEQYF. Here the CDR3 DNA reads TGCGCCAGCAGCCCCGCACGTGTGTACGAGCAGTACTTC.

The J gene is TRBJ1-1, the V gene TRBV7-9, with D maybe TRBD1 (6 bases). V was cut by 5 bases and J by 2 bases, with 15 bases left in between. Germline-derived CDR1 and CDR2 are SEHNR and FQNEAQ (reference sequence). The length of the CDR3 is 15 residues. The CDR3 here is CASSPRTADNTEAFF. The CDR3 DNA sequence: TGTGCCAGCAGCCCCCGGACAGCGGACAACACTGAAGCTTTCTTT.

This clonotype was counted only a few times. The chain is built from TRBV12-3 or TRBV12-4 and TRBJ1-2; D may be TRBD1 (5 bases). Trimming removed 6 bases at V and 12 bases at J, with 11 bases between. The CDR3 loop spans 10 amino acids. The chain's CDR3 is CASRGGHDTF. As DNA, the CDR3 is TGTGCCAGCAGGGGTGGACACGACACCTTC.

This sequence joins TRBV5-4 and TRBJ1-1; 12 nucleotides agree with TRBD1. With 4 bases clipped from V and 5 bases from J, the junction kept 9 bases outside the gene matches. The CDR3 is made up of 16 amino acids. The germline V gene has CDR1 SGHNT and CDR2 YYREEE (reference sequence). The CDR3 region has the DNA TGTGCCAGCAGCCTTCGGGGACAGGGGGCGATGACTGAAGCTTTCTTT. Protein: CASSLRGQGAMTEAFF.